The next 31 T cell receptor beta chains were all read from a single sample in a study of long-term antiretroviral therapy in people with HIV. Survey level was the resolution at which the v3.0 immunoSEQ assay ran. Generated by immunoSEQ multiplex PCR, the TCRdb table keeps only in-frame clones and is missing some. Of over 25,000 clones listed, about three quarters are singletons. The sample here was unsorted PBMCs, taken 1.5 years before starting antiretroviral therapy. These receptors all stem from a man aged 18-30 years with HIV.

This clone was counted only a few times. The rearrangement joins TRBV7-9 to TRBJ1-6, with unresolved D. V gave up 5 bases and J gave up 3 bases, with 11 bases separating them. Germline loops: CDR1 SEHNR, CDR2 FQNEAQ (reference sequence). This CDR3 has 15 residues. The CDR3: CASSQRPLYNSPLHF. DNA for the CDR3: TGTGCCAGCAGCCAAAGGCCACTCTATAATTCACCCCTCCACTTT.

The V gene is TRBV7-9, the J gene TRBJ1-1; 8 bases map to TRBD1. The CDR3 contains 17 residues. V shed 5 bases and J 2 bases; nucleotides not matched to a gene: 13. The germline V gene has CDR1 SEHNR and CDR2 FQNEAQ (reference sequence). The CDR3 reads CASSRGQGASRNTEAFF. The CDR3 DNA is TGTGCCAGCAGCCGGGGGCAGGGGGCAAGTAGAAACACTGAAGCTTTCTTT. The full variable domain, rest sourced from reference TRBV7-9 and TRBJ1-1, is DTGVSQNPRHKITKRGQNVTFRCDPISEHNRLYWYRQTLGQGPEFLTYFQNEAQLEKSRLLSDRFSAERPKGSFSTLEIQRTEQGDSAMYLCASSRGQGASRNTEAFFGQGTRLTVV.

This chain connects TRBV18 to TRBJ2-7; D is undetermined. The germline gives CDR1 KGHSH, CDR2 LQKENI. The ends were cut back, 3 bases at V and 0 bases at J, with 12 bases in the middle. The CDR3 is 15 residues long. CDR3 DNA sequence: TGTGCCAGCTCACCCTACAAGGGTCCCTCCTACGAGCAGTACTTC. Its protein product is CASSPYKGPSYEQYF.

The V and J genes are TRBV9 and TRBJ2-1; 12 bases align to TRBD2. Germline V gene lookup returns CDR1 SGDLS and CDR2 YYNGEE. The CDR3 covers 15 residues. V shed 4 bases and J 3 bases; nucleotides not matched to a gene: 2. DNA of the CDR3: TGTGCCAGCAGCTCTAGCGGGGGGGACTACAATGAGCAGTTCTTC. Its protein is CASSSSGGDYNEQFF.

This clone was picked up one time. V and J are TRBV29-1 and TRBJ2-5; possibly TRBD1 or TRBD2 for D (6 bases each). V was shortened by 4 bases and J by 11 bases, with 20 bases between the two germline ends. The CDR3 sequence is 13 residues long. Germline lookup yields CDR1 SQVTM and CDR2 ANQGSEA. The CDR3 sequence: CSVGQAAWGEQYF. Here the CDR3 DNA reads TGCAGCGTTGGACAGGCCGCCTGGGGGGAGCAGTACTTC.

A few counts support this clone. One end of the junction fails to match germline, which may point to a read error. J is TRBJ1-1 and V is TRBV2; D not resolved. The germline V gene has CDR1 SNHLY and CDR2 FYNNEI. This CDR3 region has 12 residues. The CDR3 region is CAGSVLNTEAFF. The CDR3 DNA sequence: TGTGCCGGCAGCGTGTTGAACACTGAAGCTTTCTTT.

The genes are TRBV27 and TRBJ2-1; D is uncertain. The CDR3 covers 15 residues. Germline values: CDR1 MNHEY, CDR2 SMNVEV (reference sequence). Trimming cost V 7 bases and J 0 bases, with 13 bases left between them. The CDR3 DNA sequence: TGTGCCAGCACACTTCTTGGCGACTCCTACAATGAGCAGTTCTTC. It specifies CASTLLGDSYNEQFF.

The rearrangement joins TRBV19 to TRBJ2-2, with TRBD2 as a possible D gene (5 bases). Germline V gene lookup returns CDR1 LNHDA and CDR2 SQIVND (reference sequence). V was pared by 1 base and J by 6 bases, with 9 bases between. The CDR3 is 14 amino acids. CDR3 in amino acids: CASSIVGESGELFF. Written as DNA, the CDR3 is TGTGCCAGTAGTATAGTTGGGGAGTCCGGGGAGCTGTTTTTT.

CDR3 protein: CASSETGRGQGQPQHF. The DNA for the CDR3 is TGTGCCAGCTCAGAGACAGGGAGGGGGCAAGGTCAGCCCCAGCATTTT. V is TRBV18 and J is TRBJ1-5; 7 bases line up with TRBD1. V lost 5 bases and J lost 6; bases outside the gene matches: 13. Per the germline V gene, CDR1 is KGHSH and CDR2 is LQKENI. The CDR3 is 16 amino acids. The full variable domain, rest sourced from reference TRBV18 and TRBJ1-5, is NAGVMQNPRHLVRRRGQEARLRCSPMKGHSHVYWYRQLPEEGLKFMVYLQKENIIDESGMPKERFSAEFPKEGPSILRIQQVVRGDSAAYFCASSETGRGQGQPQHFGDGTRLSIL.

This clone showed up just a few times. V usage is TRBV7-9 and J usage is TRBJ1-2; D ambiguous. CDR1 is SEHNR and CDR2 is FQNEAQ in the germline V gene (reference sequence). The V end lost 4 bases, the J end lost 7 bases, and 7 bases lay between the germline ends. The CDR3 runs to 11 residues. The CDR3 bases are TGTGCCAGCAGCTCAGAGGTTGGCTACACCTTC. This codes for CASSSEVGYTF.

There are a few counts of this clone. The V call is TRBV5-1, the J call TRBJ1-1; D perhaps matches TRBD1 (5 bases). CDR1 SGHRS and CDR2 YFSETQ come from the germline V gene. CDR3 length: 15 amino acids. The germline V and J ends were trimmed by 0 bases and 4 bases, with 13 bases remaining between them. CDR3 nucleotides: TGCGCCAGCAGCTTGGACATAGGGGTAAGCACTGAAGCTTTCTTT. It specifies CASSLDIGVSTEAFF.

The table lists this clone with a few counts. V is TRBV27 and J is TRBJ2-7, with a possible D match to TRBD1 (5 bases). Germline values: CDR1 MNHEY, CDR2 SMNVEV (reference sequence). The CDR3 is made up of 16 amino acids. V was clipped by 6 bases and J by 3 bases, with 21 bases between them. CDR3 in DNA: TGTGCCAGCAGCGACTCGACAGCGTATACCTTCTACGAGCAGTACTTC. This sequence encodes CASSDSTAYTFYEQYF.

J is TRBJ1-2 and V is TRBV30; TRBD1 matches at 9 bases. Looked up from germline, CDR1 is GTSNPN and CDR2 is SVGIG (reference sequence). The CDR3 has 14 amino acids. J lost 3 bases, V lost 4 bases, and 6 bases had no gene match. CDR3 region: CAWKGQGPYYGYTF. CDR3 nucleotides: TGTGCCTGGAAGGGACAGGGCCCCTACTATGGCTACACCTTC. Looking up the rest from reference TRBV30 and TRBJ1-2 gives the full variable domain: SQTIHQWPATLVQPVGSPLSLECTVEGTSNPNLYWYRQAAGRGLQLLFYSVGIGQISSEVPQNLSASRPQDRQFILSSKKLLLSDSGFYLCAWKGQGPYYGYTFGSGTRLTVV.

This chain uses TRBV6-1 with TRBJ1-1, with D uncertain. Germline V gene lookup returns CDR1 MNHNS and CDR2 SASEGT. CDR3 length: 14 residues. V lost 8 bases to trimming and J lost 5 bases, with 18 bases between them. In DNA form, the CDR3 reads TGTGCCAGCTGCTACGGGCAGGTGTCTACTGAAGCTTTCTTT. It codes for CASCYGQVSTEAFF.

CDR3 sequence reads: CAWSGGGKAAFF. In DNA, the CDR3 is TGTGCCTGGAGTGGGGGGGGGAAGGCGGCTTTCTTT. The chain carries TRBV30 and TRBJ1-1; D perhaps matches TRBD1 (5 bases). The CDR3 has 12 amino acids. Trimming pared 1 base from V and 11 bases from J, leaving 14 bases between. Per the germline V gene, CDR1 is GTSNPN and CDR2 is SVGIG (reference sequence).

The chain links TRBV10-3 to TRBJ2-3; the D gene is possibly TRBD1 (6 bases). The V gene lost 5 bases and the J gene lost 6 bases, with 12 bases spanning the gap. The CDR3 is 13 residues long. Germline loops: CDR1 ENHRY, CDR2 SYGVKD. The CDR3 loop is CAISITGTDTQYF. CDR3 bases: TGTGCCATCAGTATAACAGGGACCGATACGCAGTATTTT.

This chain uses TRBV6-1 with TRBJ2-3, with a weak D call TRBD2 (5 bases). The CDR3 is 14 amino acids. V dropped 2 bases and J dropped 6 bases, with 12 bases sitting between them. Germline V lookup: CDR1 MNHNS, CDR2 SASEGT. The chain's CDR3 is CASSENPRGDTQYF. CDR3 DNA: TGTGCCAGCAGTGAAAACCCAAGAGGGGATACGCAGTATTTT.

The gene calls are TRBV19 and TRBJ1-6, with TRBD1 matching over 8 bases. There are 16 residues in the CDR3. From germline, CDR1 is LNHDA and CDR2 SQIVND (reference sequence). The V segment lost 4 bases and the J segment 9 bases; nucleotides outside the gene matches: 11. The DNA for the CDR3 is TGTGCCAGTAGTACATGGACAGGGAGGAGTATTTCACCCCTCCACTTT. This codes for CASSTWTGRSISPLHF. Variable domain in full (rest from reference TRBV19 and TRBJ1-6): DGGITQSPKYLFRKEGQNVTLSCEQNLNHDAMYWYRQDPGQGLRLIYYSQIVNDFQKGDIAEGYSVSREKKESFPLTVTSAQKNPTAFYLCASSTWTGRSISPLHFGNGTRLTVT.

This sequence joins TRBV5-1 and TRBJ2-7, with a tentative D call TRBD1 (6 bases). This CDR3 has 13 residues. Trimming removed 4 bases from V and 3 bases from J, with 11 bases in between. Per germline, CDR1 SGHRS and CDR2 YFSETQ. In nucleotides, the CDR3 is TGCGCCAGCAGCCAAACAGGGTTCTACGAGCAGTACTTC. Translating gives CASSQTGFYEQYF.

V and J are TRBV6-6 and TRBJ2-1; weak D call: TRBD2 (5 bases). V was shortened by 6 bases and J by 4 bases, with 10 bases between the two germline ends. The CDR3 is made up of 13 amino acids. Germline V gene data show CDR1 as MNHNY and CDR2 as SVGAGI (reference sequence). CDR3 coding DNA: TGTGCCAGCAGGGACTCCCGGTACAATGAGCAGTTCTTC. Translated: CASRDSRYNEQFF.

The V and J genes are TRBV6-1 and TRBJ2-7; TRBD2 matches at 10 bases. Germline trimming cut 2 bases from V and 7 bases from J; bases unmatched to any gene: 11. This CDR3 spans 16 amino acids. The germline gives CDR1 MNHNS, CDR2 SASEGT. CDR3 amino acids: CASSELGQREGREQYF. The CDR3, as DNA: TGTGCCAGCAGTGAACTCGGCCAGCGGGAGGGCCGGGAGCAGTACTTC.

This clone was found a few times. The chain recombines TRBV4-3 with TRBJ1-1; D not certain. CDR1 and CDR2 from the germline V gene are LGHNA and YSLEER. The CDR3 consists of 13 residues. Trimming removed 0 bases from V and 11 bases from J, with 13 bases in between. The CDR3 sequence is CASSQDFRFEAFF. The CDR3 DNA reads as TGCGCCAGCAGCCAAGATTTTCGGTTTGAGGCTTTCTTT.

The V gene is TRBV10-3, the J gene TRBJ1-2; perhaps TRBD1 as D (5 bases). V was trimmed by 2 bases and J by 4 bases, leaving 14 bases between them. This CDR3 is built from 15 residues. Germline V CDR1 and CDR2: ENHRY, SYGVKD. CDR3 nucleotide sequence: TGTGCCATCAGTGAGGGGAGGGGCGGAAGCTATGGCTACACCTTC. Its protein is CAISEGRGGSYGYTF.

Concerning this clone: Mismatch with germline at one junction end may stem from a read error. V usage is TRBV29-1 and J usage is TRBJ1-3; D is unresolved. CDR3 length equals 13 residues. Germline V gene lookup returns CDR1 SQVTM and CDR2 ANQGSEA. The CDR3 loop reads CSVQEGFGNTIYF. DNA of the CDR3: TGCAGCGTTCAAGAGGGATTTGGAAACACCATATATTTT.

CDR3 loop: CASSIQGATGELFF. CDR3 bases: TGTGCCAGTAGTATCCAGGGGGCTACCGGGGAGCTGTTTTTT. The chain has TRBV19 and TRBJ2-2; 8 nucleotides line up with TRBD1. The CDR3 totals 14 residues. Trimming cost V 3 bases and J 5 bases; bases outside gene matches: 2. Germline lookup yields CDR1 LNHDA and CDR2 SQIVND (reference sequence).

The chain combines TRBV7-2 with TRBJ1-3, with TRBD1 matching 7 bases. This CDR3 contains 15 residues. The germline V gene has CDR1 SGHTA and CDR2 FQGNSA. J lost 7 bases, V lost 1 base, and 7 bases had no gene match. CDR3 coding DNA: TGTGCCAGCAGCTTAGGACAGGGTACCGTGAACACCATATATTTT. Translating gives CASSLGQGTVNTIYF.

The chain carries TRBV4-2 and TRBJ2-1; 11 bases align to TRBD2. The CDR3 loop spans 16 amino acids. The V gene's germline CDR1 is LGHNA and CDR2 YNFKEQ. The V gene end was trimmed by 2 bases and the J gene end by 4 bases; junction bases not matched to a gene: 4. This chain's CDR3 is CASSQLLAGGYNEQFF. CDR3 coding DNA: TGTGCCAGCAGCCAATTATTAGCGGGAGGGTACAATGAGCAGTTCTTC.

V gene TRBV7-2 combines with J gene TRBJ2-1; D is unclear. Germline V CDR1 and CDR2: SGHTA, FQGNSA. V was clipped by 2 bases and J by 0 bases, with 8 bases between them. This CDR3 has 15 amino acids. The DNA for the CDR3 is TGTGCCAGCAGCTTATCACGGAGCTCCTACAATGAGCAGTTCTTC. Translating gives CASSLSRSSYNEQFF.

By sample fraction, this clone is medium-sized. V gene TRBV6-5 combines with J gene TRBJ2-2, with D possibly matching TRBD1 (6 bases). The CDR3 has 16 amino acids. Trimming removed 4 bases from V and 4 bases from J, with 16 bases in between. CDR1 is MNHEY and CDR2 is SVGAGI in the germline V gene. In nucleotides, the CDR3 is TGTGCCAGCAGTTCAGACCCGACAGGAGTCACCGGGGAGCTGTTTTTT. Protein product: CASSSDPTGVTGELFF.

This chain joins TRBV7-9 and TRBJ2-3; D gene unclear. V was shortened by 1 base and J by 3 bases, with 8 bases between the two germline ends. The length of the CDR3 is 14 residues. Germline lookup yields CDR1 SEHNR and CDR2 FQNEAQ (reference sequence). The CDR3 sequence is CASSLEGLTDTQYF. As DNA, the CDR3 is TGTGCCAGCAGCTTAGAAGGCCTTACAGATACGCAGTATTTT. The whole variable domain, filled in from reference TRBV7-9 and TRBJ2-3, reads DTGVSQNPRHKITKRGQNVTFRCDPISEHNRLYWYRQTLGQGPEFLTYFQNEAQLEKSRLLSDRFSAERPKGSFSTLEIQRTEQGDSAMYLCASSLEGLTDTQYFGPGTRLTVL.

The chain has TRBV15 and TRBJ2-3; D gene ambiguous. The V end was cut by 4 bases, the J end by 6 bases, with 11 bases between. The CDR3 runs to 13 residues. Germline CDR1 is LNHNV and CDR2 is YYDKDF (reference sequence). CDR3 in amino acids: CATSTDWPDTQYF. CDR3 coding DNA: TGTGCCACCAGCACAGACTGGCCGGATACGCAGTATTTT.